These 12 T cell receptor beta chains originate from one sample sequenced in a study of blood T cell repertoires in COVID-19. Data came from immunoSEQ multiplex PCR; TCRdb stores just in-frame clones and leaves some out. The table shows about 140,000 clones, with roughly four fifths occurring only once. Sequencing was carried out using PBMCs or T cells enriched from blood (not recorded which). Receptors were obtained from a woman aged 50 to 60 with acute COVID-19.

The J gene is TRBJ2-7, the V gene TRBV19; the match to TRBD2 covers 10 bases. J gave up 1 base and V 6 bases, and 9 bases lay outside the gene matches. There are 16 residues in the CDR3. CDR1 and CDR2 (germline): LNHDA, SQIVND (reference sequence). The CDR3 here is CASRSQPTSGSYEQYF. CDR3 sequence (DNA): TGTGCCAGTAGATCCCAGCCGACTAGCGGGTCCTACGAGCAGTACTTC.

This clone was observed once. The chain couples TRBV7-9 to TRBJ1-3; D ambiguous. The V end lost 5 bases, the J end lost 1 base, and 9 bases lay between the germline ends. The germline CDR1 and CDR2 sequences are SEHNR and FQNEAQ (reference sequence). This CDR3 contains 14 residues. The CDR3, as DNA: TGTGCCAGCAGCCGGGATCCTTCTGGAAACACCATATATTTT. Amino acids: CASSRDPSGNTIYF.

The chain recombines TRBV10-3 with TRBJ2-3; 11 bases fit TRBD1. This CDR3 has 18 amino acids. In germline, CDR1 is ENHRY, CDR2 SYGVKD. V trimming: 3 bases; J trimming: 2 bases; junction bases outside the gene matches: 10. The CDR3 DNA sequence: TGTGCCATCAGTGACCACACCGGGACAGGGGGTTTCACAGATACGCAGTATTTT. This encodes CAISDHTGTGGFTDTQYF.

The J gene is TRBJ1-4, the V gene TRBV10-2, with D maybe TRBD1 (6 bases). In germline, CDR1 is WSHSY, CDR2 SAAADI. CDR3 size: 13 residues. Between the trimmed V and J ends, which lost 6 bases and 5 bases, there was a span of 10 bases. The CDR3 DNA reads as TGCGCCAGCAGGGGGGCAGGAAATGAAAAACTGTTTTTT. Protein sequence: CASRGAGNEKLFF.

The chain joins TRBV4-1 to TRBJ1-2; TRBD1 matches at 11 bases. The CDR3 is made up of 15 amino acids. Germline CDR1 is MGHRA and CDR2 is YSYEKL. V gave up 2 bases and J gave up 8 bases; unmatched junction bases: 7. The CDR3 is CASSQRTGGARGYTF. CDR3 in DNA: TGCGCCAGCAGCCAACGGACAGGGGGCGCGAGAGGCTACACCTTC.

V and J are TRBV5-1 and TRBJ1-1; D possibly corresponds to TRBD1 (6 bases). Trimming left V 1 base short and J 5 bases short, with 9 bases between. This CDR3 contains 13 residues. The V gene's germline CDR1 is SGHRS and CDR2 YFSETQ. The CDR3 bases are TGCGCCAGCAGCTTGAAGGGGGATACTGAAGCTTTCTTT. Its translation is CASSLKGDTEAFF.

The chain links TRBV11-3 to TRBJ2-2; 8 positions match TRBD2. The CDR3 consists of 16 residues. CDR1 and CDR2 from the germline V gene are SGHNT and YENEEA. J was trimmed by 0 bases and V by 5 bases; bases with no gene match: 5. CDR3 DNA sequence: TGTGCCAGCAGCCCGGGGGGGACCGCGAACACCGGGGAGCTGTTTTTT. It encodes CASSPGGTANTGELFF.

The chain's CDR3 is CASSRELDTGELFF. CDR3 DNA: TGTGCCAGCAGCAGGGAGCTGGACACCGGGGAGCTGTTTTTT. The chain has TRBV7-9 and TRBJ2-2; a weak D match, TRBD2 (5 bases). Between the trimmed V and J ends, which lost 5 bases and 3 bases, there was a span of 10 bases. This CDR3 comprises 14 residues. CDR1 SEHNR and CDR2 FQNEAQ come from the germline V gene (reference sequence).

The genes are TRBV5-4 and TRBJ2-7; 8 bases line up with TRBD1. The trim removed 3 bases at V and 0 bases at J, leaving 5 bases unmatched. The CDR3 loop spans 15 amino acids. Germline CDR1 and CDR2: SGHNT and YYREEE (reference sequence). CDR3 nucleotide sequence: TGTGCCAGCAGCTCGGGGGACAGGTCCTCCTACGAGCAGTACTTC. Amino acid sequence: CASSSGDRSSYEQYF.

The chain carries TRBV29-1 and TRBJ2-3; D possibly corresponds to TRBD2 (5 bases). The V gene lost 0 bases and the J gene lost 0 bases, with 16 bases spanning the gap. The CDR3 has 17 amino acids. CDR1 is SQVTM, CDR2 ANQGSEA, per germline. CDR3 DNA: TGCAGCGTTGAAGAGGCCCGGGTAGCGCAAAGCACAGATACGCAGTATTTT. This gives the protein CSVEEARVAQSTDTQYF.

The chain joins TRBV2 to TRBJ1-6; TRBD1 aligns across 9 bases. The trim removed 6 bases at V and 9 bases at J, leaving 6 bases unmatched. The CDR3 covers 14 residues. Germline CDR1 SNHLY, CDR2 FYNNEI. The CDR3 spells CASRPGQGGSPLHF. The CDR3 nucleotides are TGTGCCAGCAGGCCGGGACAGGGAGGTTCACCCCTCCACTTT.

This rearrangement joins TRBV25-1 to TRBJ2-7; 7 nucleotides align to TRBD1. The CDR3 consists of 15 residues. The V gene's germline CDR1 is MGHDK and CDR2 SYGVNS. Trimming took 6 bases from V and 0 from J; bases not matched to a gene: 8. CDR3 in amino acids: CASSLTRDSSYEQYF. The CDR3 DNA follows: TGTGCCAGCAGCCTTACTAGGGACAGCTCCTACGAGCAGTACTTC.